What follows is one TCR beta chain and its context. Its specific antigen is unknown. The cohort consisted of more than 650 healthy bone marrow donors. At the time of sampling, all cohort members were nominally healthy, though unrecorded immune exposures were likely present. The donor was CMV seropositive and was included in the group of almost 300 seropositive cohort members. Each donor provided a peripheral blood sample, and peripheral blood mononuclear cells were used for TCR beta sequencing. The Qiagen DNeasy Blood Extraction Kit was used to extract genomic DNA from the blood cell samples. The entry originates in a study of cytomegalovirus exposure and HLA in healthy donors (dated by TCRdb to 2016 to 2017). In terms of the full investigation: In an earlier analysis of several hundred of the donors, about 260 Gb of sequence data and 100 million or so unique TCR beta sequences from approximately 180 million T cells were reported. An early release that covered roughly 600 HLA-typed donors contained around 300 gigabases of sequencing data and tens of millions of unique TCR sequences. Among the roughly 430 genotyped donors, about 85% belonged to the genetic ancestry cluster associated with self-reported Caucasian donors. The study aimed to test whether signatures of past pathogen exposure could be identified by cataloging public T cell receptors. The study used immunosequencing to profile the T cell repertoires of under 700 subjects and linked those repertoires to cytomegalovirus serostatus. Besides the first cohort of some 670 subjects, a separate validation cohort made up of 95 to 150 different subjects was used. To predict cytomegalovirus infection status, the study combined high-throughput TCR immunosequencing, statistical association of individual TCRs with disease status, and machine learning. A later analysis re-examined previously published TCR beta repertoires from several hundred donors and added high-resolution HLA genotyping to investigate patterns of TCR occurrence. The later analysis used no new phenotypic data to find candidate immune exposures, relying instead on TCR beta sequences and their occurrence across donors. An earlier analysis of nearly 600 of the donors applied high-throughput TCR beta sequencing to assess whether each TCR beta V gene segment acted as functional or pseudogenic. Donor age, sex, ethnicity and CMV serostatus were compiled alongside the repertoire data. Genome-wide SNP genotypes for about 60% of the 666 donors were used in a later genetic analysis, which treated that subset as a discovery cohort. All discovery cohort repertoires had been generated on a single sequencing platform. Both class I and class II loci were covered by HLA typing, at four-digit resolution. Typing coverage varied by locus: roughly 629-640 donors for A, B, C, DRB1 and DQB1; about 520 for DQA1; 600 to 610 for DPA1; about 450 for DPB1. Because of strong linkage in the cohort, a few DR-DQ haplotypes were treated as single units for association and clustering. Among about 390 genotyped donors of the cohort, an average of around 240,000 unique TCR beta nucleotide sequences were sequenced per donor, around 18% of them non-productive.

General findings and caveats noted by the study authors: Most TCR sequences were observed very rarely across donors, whereas some public TCRs were present in many individuals. A total of 150 to 200 TCR beta chains were listed by the study as associated with cytomegalovirus. In a later analysis, several top co-occurrence clusters were reported to appear linked to parvovirus B19, influenza, CMV and Epstein-Barr virus. Linkage disequilibrium might explain the correlated functional status among segregating V segments, but an unknown experimental factor could not be ruled out. An association between a missense DCLRE1C variant and V-gene and J-gene trimming of TCR beta chains was found in a later genetic analysis and replicated in an independent cohort. Most CMV-associated TCR beta chains appeared to be HLA-restricted in a later analysis, and the HLA associations seemed to be driven largely by CMV exposure. Because the 87-base-pair reads could not distinguish some IMGT-functional V segments, including TRBV6-2 and TRBV6-3, those segments were excluded. According to the authors, the approach could potentially be generalized to other disease states and immunological phenotypes. The classifier was reported to diagnose cytomegalovirus status with high specificity and sensitivity in both the original and validation cohorts. The presence/absence analyses assumed that sequencing depth was roughly uniform across donors, and that assumption may not be true. The cohort was sequenced for TCR beta chains only, and without alpha or paired-chain data the features that could be detected were limited. When HLA alleles, especially DR and DQ, strongly co-occurred, attributing TCR associations to individual alleles was difficult. In a later analysis, over 15,000 TCR beta sequences were associated with specific HLA alleles at a false discovery rate of 0.05. Immune exposure information for the cohort was limited to CMV serostatus. A cluster of highly shared sequence variants was judged likely to be a technical artifact of the sequencing pipeline. Compared with equally common non-associated chains, HLA-associated TCR beta chains in a later analysis were more clonally expanded and had lower generation probabilities. Seventeen rarely observed V segments, including chromosome 9 orphons, were excluded from the earlier analysis of approximately 500 of the donors because counts were too low. A few of the identified cytomegalovirus-associated TCR beta chains were confirmed in vitro to be specific for cytomegalovirus antigens. A further reported finding was that TCR beta sequences accurately predicted the HLA-A and HLA-B alleles for most subjects in the first cohort. According to a later genetic analysis, donors in an Asian-associated ancestry cluster had fewer N-insertions in productive TCRs than the approximately 650-donor mean. In a later analysis, TCR association rates were found to vary across HLA loci, with the most associated TCRs seen for DRB1 alleles and the fewest for HLA-C alleles. In an earlier analysis of more than 500 of the donors, most TCR beta V segments appeared in productive rearrangements about 87% or about 30% of the time, broadly matching IMGT annotations. HLA typing was unavailable for some donors at each locus, so association tests used only the typed subset.

Trimmed from V: 1 base; trimmed from J: 1 base; junction bases lacking a gene match: 4. In the germline V gene, CDR1 corresponds to ENHRY and CDR2 to SYGVKD. The CDR3, from cysteine to phenylalanine, totals 16 residues. The only DNA kept is the CDR3, 48 bases in frame from the first base. The library was prepared using the immunoSEQ multiplex PCR assay. For the multiplex PCR, a mixture combining 60 forward primers for TCR Vbeta segments and 13 reverse primers for TCR Jbeta segments was used. Amplification of the CDR3 region of rearranged TCR beta genes was performed with a multiplex PCR assay on genomic DNA. The Illumina HiSeq System was used to sequence the amplified TCR beta libraries as 87-base-pair reads. The authors' analysis ran thus. In a later analysis, tens of millions of unique TCR beta chains were counted across the 690 or so repertoires, and roughly 9.9 million of these chains were shared by at least two donors. Raw reads were error-corrected and collapsed into unique sequences by a nearest-neighbor algorithm in which closely related sequences were merged to remove PCR and sequencing errors. V, D and J gene segments were assigned by aligning CDR3 sequences to IMGT reference sequences. Each retained sequence needed at least a six-nucleotide match to both a V gene segment and a J gene segment. Rearrangements were classified as productive when the CDR3 lacked stop codons and remained in frame with V and J, and all other rearrangements were classified as non-productive. Following IMGT convention, CDR3 was defined as the stretch from the second conserved V-encoded cysteine to the conserved J-encoded phenylalanine. The earlier analysis of about 610 of the donors excluded sequences that lacked an unambiguous match to a single V gene segment. An earlier analysis of 587 of the donors called V segments functional above 56.7% productive rearrangements and segregating when the between-donor standard deviation exceeded 5%. A statistical classification framework was developed to diagnose cytomegalovirus status using the catalog of TCR beta chain sequences. In a later analysis, TCR nucleotide sequences were compared against IMGT/GENE-DB human TR gene sequences so that V and J genes could be assigned. The TCRdist pipeline was used in a later analysis to assign CDR3 sequences and most-parsimonious VDJ recombination scenarios. A later analysis defined each TCR beta chain by its CDR3 amino acid sequence plus V-gene family, and excluded reads lacking a unique V-gene family. A later analysis removed roughly 590 highly shared, low-generation-probability nucleotide sequences to deal with suspected cross-contamination and a sequencing artifact. A later analysis calculated a clonal expansion index for each public chain from normalized within-repertoire ranks of inferred template counts. A later analysis computed generation probabilities with a VDJ recombination model fitted to out-of-frame rearrangements, and checked the results against IGoR. In a later analysis, hypergeometric tests were used to score TCR-TCR, TCR-HLA and TCR-CMV co-occurrence, with a repertoire-size bias correction applied to TCR pairs. In a later analysis, false discovery rates were estimated by permuting HLA or CMV assignments 20 times. In a later analysis, co-occurring TCRs were grouped with DBSCAN, and TCRdist sequence similarity was added when clustering was performed within HLA-allele-positive subsets. Co-occurrence clustering excluded repertoires with fewer than 30,000 or more than 120,000 public chains, plus five with anomalous nucleotide sharing. TCRdb retrieved this table from immuneACCESS and kept in-frame rearrangements only. Not all clones are present; in checked studies, unresolved V genes account for under half, and no reason is known for the remainder. The D gene and trimming were derived from the DNA, and the V and J assignments and clone size from that table. The sample's clone listing holds about 200,000 clones. The ten largest clones take up more than 0.95% of the sample.

The clonotype comes from a girl aged 2 to 9 in good health and CMV-seropositive. The chain joins TRBV10-3 to TRBJ2-5, with TRBD2 identical over 9 junction bases. Sequencing was performed on PBMCs. The DNA sequence follows: TGTGCCATCAGTGAGTTACCGACTAGCGGCCAAGAGACCCAGTACTTC. This sequence encodes CAISELPTSGQETQYF.